The subject of this entry is one T cell receptor beta chain. Its matching antigen is unknown. TCRdb keeps only in-frame clones here, not all; method: immunoSEQ multiplex PCR. The data contain under 35,000 clones, just over 70% of them singletons. The data stem from a study of vaccination effects on CD4 cells after COVID-19. The wider study: Each participant was administered two doses of either the BNT162b2 or the mRNA-1273 vaccine. At 16 days and at one week before vaccination, samples were given by two convalescent patients.

After removal of 6 bases from V and 5 bases from J, the junction contained 16 bases not matched to a gene. Per the germline V gene, CDR1 is LGHDT and CDR2 is YNNKEL (reference sequence). This CDR3 has 18 residues. ViraFEST assay sequencing came after antigen-specific CD4+ T cells were expanded with viral peptide pools. An approximately 10-day culture period preceded the isolation of CD4+ T cells. It was between March and December 2020 that the person had a SARS-CoV-2 infection confirmed by PCR. The rearrangement uses TRBV3-1 (or the pseudogene TRBV3-2) and TRBJ2-7; TRBD2 aligns across 13 bases. The sequence derives from a human donor who had a prior SARS-CoV-2 infection. Specimen: CD4+ T cells from PBMCs cultured with a peptide pool, collected before COVID-19 vaccination. The CDR3 here is CASRPRLAGGGITHEQYF. CDR3 sequence (DNA): TGTGCCAGCAGGCCCAGACTAGCGGGAGGAGGAATTACCCACGAGCAGTACTTC.